This T cell receptor beta chain came from a study of T cell repertoires in cytomegalovirus infection. Study context: Recently identified HLA-C-restricted and well-studied HLA-B-restricted CMV epitopes were used.

TCRdb re-called the reads through MiXCR, storing one row per CDR3 protein. The sample lists about 60,000 distinct CDR3 sequences; roughly 20% were seen once. The CDR3 runs to 14 residues. V was clipped by 4 bases and J by 2 bases, with 11 bases between them. This clonotype was found a few times. The antigen remains undetermined. The TCR comes from a human donor in good health (CMV status not recorded). Some clones in this sample may be carry-over from other donors' samples. The chain employs TRBV12-3 or TRBV12-4 and TRBJ1-2; D possibly corresponds to TRBD1 (5 bases). Sequenced here: CD8+ T cells from cultured PBMCs, sampled from culture after CMV antigen stimulation. The CDR3 DNA reads as TGTGCCAGCAGTTCCCTCACAGGAAACTATGGCTACACCTTC. It yields the protein CASSSLTGNYGYTF.